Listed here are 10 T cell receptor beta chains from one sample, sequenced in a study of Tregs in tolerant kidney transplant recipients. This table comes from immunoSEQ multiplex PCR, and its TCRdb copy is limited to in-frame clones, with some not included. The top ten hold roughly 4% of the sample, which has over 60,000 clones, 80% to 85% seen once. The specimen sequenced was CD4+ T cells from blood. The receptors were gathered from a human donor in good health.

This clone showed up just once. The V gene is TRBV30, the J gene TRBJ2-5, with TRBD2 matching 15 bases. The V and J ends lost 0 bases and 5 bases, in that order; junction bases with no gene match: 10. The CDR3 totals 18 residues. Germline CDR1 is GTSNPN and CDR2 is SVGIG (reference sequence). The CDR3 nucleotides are TGTGCCTGGAGTGTTTTCAGGACTAGCGGGGGGGCCCGGGAGACCCAGTACTTC. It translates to CAWSVFRTSGGARETQYF.

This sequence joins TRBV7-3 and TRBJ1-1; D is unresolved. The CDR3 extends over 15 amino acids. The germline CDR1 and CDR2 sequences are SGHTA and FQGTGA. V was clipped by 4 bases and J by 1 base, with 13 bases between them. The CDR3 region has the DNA TGTGCCAGCAGCTCCGTGGCCGGGGAGAACACTGAAGCTTTCTTT. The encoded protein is CASSSVAGENTEAFF. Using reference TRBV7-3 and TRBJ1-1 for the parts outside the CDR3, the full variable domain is GAGVSQTPSNKVTEKGKYVELRCDPISGHTALYWYRQSLGQGPEFLIYFQGTGAADDSGLPNDRFFAVRPEGSVSTLKIQRTERGDSAVYLCASSSVAGENTEAFFGQGTRLTVV.

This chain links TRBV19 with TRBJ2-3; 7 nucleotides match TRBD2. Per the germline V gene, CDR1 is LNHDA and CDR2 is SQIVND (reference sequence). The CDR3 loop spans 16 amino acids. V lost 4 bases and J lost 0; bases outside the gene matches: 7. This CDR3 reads CASSTWRGTSTDTQYF. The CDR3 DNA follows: TGTGCCAGTAGTACCTGGCGGGGGACTAGCACAGATACGCAGTATTTT.

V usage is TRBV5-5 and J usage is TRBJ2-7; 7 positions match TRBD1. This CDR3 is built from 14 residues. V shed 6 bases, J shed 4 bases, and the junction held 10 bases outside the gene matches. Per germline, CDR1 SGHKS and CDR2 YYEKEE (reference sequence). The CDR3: CASTTGDGSYEQYF. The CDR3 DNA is TGTGCCAGCACCACAGGGGATGGGTCGTACGAGCAGTACTTC.

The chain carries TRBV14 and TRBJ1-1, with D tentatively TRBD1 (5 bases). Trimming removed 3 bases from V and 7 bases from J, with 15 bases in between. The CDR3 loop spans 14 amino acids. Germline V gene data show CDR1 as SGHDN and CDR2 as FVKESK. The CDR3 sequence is CASSQGFGTSEAFF. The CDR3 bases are TGTGCCAGCAGCCAGGGTTTTGGGACTAGTGAAGCTTTCTTT.

The CDR3 bases are TGTGCCAGCTCACCAGGGACTAGCGGAAACAATGAGCAGTTCTTC. It yields the protein CASSPGTSGNNEQFF. The chain is built from TRBV18 and TRBJ2-1; 11 nucleotides align to TRBD2. Looked up from germline, CDR1 is KGHSH and CDR2 is LQKENI. This CDR3 is built from 15 residues. With 2 bases clipped from V and 5 bases from J, the junction kept 2 bases outside the gene matches.

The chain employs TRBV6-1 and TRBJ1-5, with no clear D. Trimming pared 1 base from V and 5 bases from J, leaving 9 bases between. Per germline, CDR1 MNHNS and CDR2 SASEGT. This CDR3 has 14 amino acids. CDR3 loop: CASSEGSAYQPQHF. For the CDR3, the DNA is TGTGCCAGCAGTGAAGGCTCAGCCTATCAGCCCCAGCATTTT.

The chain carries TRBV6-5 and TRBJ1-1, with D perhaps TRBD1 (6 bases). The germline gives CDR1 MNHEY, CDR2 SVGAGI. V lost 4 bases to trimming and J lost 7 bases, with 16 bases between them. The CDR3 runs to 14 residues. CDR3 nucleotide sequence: TGTGCCAGCAGTTTCCGGGGGCGCGACAGTGAAGCTTTCTTT. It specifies CASSFRGRDSEAFF.

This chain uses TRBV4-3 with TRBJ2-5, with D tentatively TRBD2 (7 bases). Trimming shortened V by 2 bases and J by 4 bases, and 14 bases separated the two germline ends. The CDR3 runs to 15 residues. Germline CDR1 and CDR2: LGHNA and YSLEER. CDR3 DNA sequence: TGCGCCAGCAGCCAAAATTGGGGGGGCCGAGAGACCCAGTACTTC. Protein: CASSQNWGGRETQYF.

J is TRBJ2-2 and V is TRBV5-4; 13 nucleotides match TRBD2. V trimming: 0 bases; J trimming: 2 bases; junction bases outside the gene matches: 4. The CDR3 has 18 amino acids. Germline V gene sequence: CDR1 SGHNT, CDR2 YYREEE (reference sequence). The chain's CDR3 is CASSLVGLAGRNTGELFF. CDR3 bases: TGTGCCAGCAGCTTGGTGGGACTAGCGGGGCGAAACACCGGGGAGCTGTTTTTT.